The 6 T cell receptor beta chains reported below all come from one sample, sequenced in a study of glioma-infiltrating T cells. Using RNA template, CDR3s of TCR alpha and beta were amplified with iRepertoire arm-PCR. One entry per CDR3 protein, called by TCRdb with MiXCR from the multiplex PCR reads. Seen here are some 160,000 distinct CDR3 sequences, around 45% observed once, and the top ten hold roughly 5.5%. The sample was glioma tissue, nonneoplastic brain tissue, or PBMCs (not recorded which). The source is a human donor with low-grade glioma or glioblastoma, undergoing nonglioma brain surgery, or in good health (not recorded which).

The rearrangement links TRBV2 to TRBJ2-3; 7 bases align to TRBD1. The CDR3 runs 13 residues. Germline-derived CDR1 and CDR2 are SNHLY and FYNNEI. V was clipped by 8 bases and J by 3 bases; unmatched bases: 5. The CDR3, as DNA: TGTGCCAGCTCCGGACAGGTAACAGATACGCAGTATTTT. This encodes CASSGQVTDTQYF.

This chain's CDR3 is CASSIWGFDGSTEAFF. The CDR3 nucleotides read TGTGCCAGTAGTATTTGGGGCTTCGATGGAAGCACTGAAGCTTTCTTT. The chain has TRBV19 and TRBJ1-1; TRBD1 might be the D (5 bases). Germline CDR1 and CDR2: LNHDA and SQIVND (reference sequence). The CDR3 contains 16 residues. V lost 3 bases and J lost 4, with 18 bases in between.

This clonotype has a handful of counts. V and J are TRBV4-1 and TRBJ1-6; D might be TRBD1 (5 bases). Trimming cost V 0 bases and J 10 bases, with 19 bases left between them. Looked up from germline, CDR1 is MGHRA and CDR2 is YSYEKL. This CDR3 is built from 17 residues. This chain's CDR3 is CASSQEHSPGFISPLHF. The DNA of the CDR3 is TGCGCCAGCAGCCAAGAACACAGTCCAGGGTTTATCTCACCCCTCCACTTT.

The chain links TRBV7-9 to TRBJ2-7; TRBD1 agrees at 8 bases. Germline CDR1 reads SEHNR; CDR2 reads FQNEAQ (reference sequence). CDR3 size: 14 residues. Unmatched junction bases numbered 9, after V lost 5 bases and J lost 6 bases. The DNA of the CDR3 is TGTGCCAGCAGCCGCGGGCTGACAGGGGCCGAGCAGTACTTC. Translation: CASSRGLTGAEQYF.

This clonotype was recorded many times. This chain uses TRBV6-1 with TRBJ2-1, with 10 bases identical to TRBD2. Germline CDR1 and CDR2: MNHNS and SASEGT. The CDR3 contains 14 residues. V lost 7 bases, J lost 9 bases, and 9 bases stayed unmatched. The CDR3 DNA sequence: TGTGCCAGCACCCTAGCGGGAGTTTATGCTGAGCAGTTCTTC. Protein sequence: CASTLAGVYAEQFF.

As concerns this clonotype: This may be a read error: a much more frequent sequence differs by one nucleotide. This rearrangement joins TRBV6-7 to TRBJ2-5; 7 nucleotides match TRBD1. TRBV6-7 is annotated as an ORF whose role is uncertain. The CDR3 covers 16 residues. The J segment lost 6 bases and the V segment lost 0 bases, leaving 10 bases of the junction unmatched. The CDR3 reads CASSYSATGIDKTQYF. CDR3 DNA: TGTGCCAGCAGTTACTCGGCGACAGGGATCGATAAGACCCAGTACTTC.